A selection of T cell receptor beta chains follows, all from one sample in a study of post-analysis software for immune sequencing data. TCRdb reprocessed the PCR reads with MiXCR, giving one entry per CDR3 protein. The sample shows 600,000 to 700,000 distinct CDR3 sequences, over 45% of them seen only once. The sequenced sample consisted of blood. Receptors originate from a girl aged 2 to 9 with multiple sclerosis. CDR3s include the opening cysteine and the closing phenylalanine or tryptophan. Each record gives: clone size, J gene, V gene, D gene, CDR3 protein, CDR3 DNA. D genes are given only for firm matches. Not all rows give a size; the values are once, few, many and, for expanded clones, a class.

size: NA
J: TRBJ2-7
V: TRBV29-1
D: NA
CDR3: CSVGVRAGNEQYF
DNA: TGCAGCGTTGGAGTCAGGGCAGGGAACGAGCAGTACTTC

size: few
J: TRBJ2-5
V: TRBV18
D: NA
CDR3: CASSPKVAGETQYF
DNA: TGTGCCAGCTCACCTAAGGTTGCCGGGGAGACCCAGTACTTC

size: NA
J: TRBJ1-5
V: TRBV20-1
D: NA
CDR3: CSARLGRPMGPQHF
DNA: TGCAGTGCTAGGTTAGGACGGCCGATGGGGCCCCAGCATTTT

size: NA
J: TRBJ2-1
V: TRBV11-2
D: TRBD2
CDR3: CASSFRRGEGWNEQFF
DNA: TGTGCCAGCAGCTTTAGGCGGGGGGAGGGCTGGAATGAGCAGTTCTTC

size: NA
J: TRBJ2-1
V: TRBV20-1
D: NA
CDR3: CSARDITGRMEQFF
DNA: TGCAGTGCTAGAGATATTACAGGGCGAATGGAGCAGTTCTTC

size: few
J: TRBJ1-2
V: TRBV5-1
D: NA
CDR3: CASSLGFGYTF
DNA: TGCGCCAGCAGCTTAGGATTTGGCTACACCTTC

size: once
J: TRBJ2-1
V: TRBV5-5
D: NA
CDR3: CASSIGLNEQFF
DNA: TGTGCCAGCAGCATTGGACTCAATGAGCAGTTCTTC

size: NA
J: TRBJ2-1
V: TRBV10-3
D: NA
CDR3: CAISERAGPNEQFF
DNA: TGTGCCATCAGTGAACGGGCGGGACCAAATGAGCAGTTCTTC

size: NA
J: TRBJ2-4
V: TRBV6-1
D: NA
CDR3: CASSAPGATGWAGRNIQYF
DNA: TGTGCCAGCAGTGCACCCGGGGCGACAGGATGGGCGGGCAGGAACATTCAGTACTTC

size: NA
J: TRBJ2-7
V: TRBV5-5
D: TRBD2
CDR3: CASSLELAGVFSYEQYF
DNA: TGTGCCAGCAGCTTGGAACTAGCGGGAGTGTTCTCCTACGAGCAGTACTTC

size: NA
J: TRBJ2-7
V: TRBV6-6
D: TRBD2
CDR3: CASSIAGTGGHEQYF
DNA: TGTGCCAGCAGTATAGCGGGAACGGGCGGGCACGAGCAGTACTTC

size: NA
J: TRBJ2-4
V: TRBV20-1
D: TRBD2
CDR3: CSASHLAGGLGNIQYF
DNA: TGCAGTGCTAGTCACCTAGCGGGAGGTCTGGGAAACATTCAGTACTTC

size: NA
J: TRBJ2-1
V: TRBV20-1
D: TRBD1
CDR3: CSAIPGQGPIEQFF
DNA: TGCAGTGCTATACCGGGACAGGGACCCATTGAGCAGTTCTTC

size: few
J: TRBJ2-1
V: TRBV7-2
D: TRBD2
CDR3: CASSSGLAAHNEQFF
DNA: TGTGCCAGCAGCTCCGGACTAGCGGCTCACAATGAGCAGTTCTTC

size: NA
J: TRBJ2-6
V: TRBV5-6
D: NA
CDR3: CASSFRATGANVLTF
DNA: TGTGCCAGCAGCTTTCGGGCGACGGGGGCCAACGTCCTGACTTTC

size: NA
J: TRBJ2-6
V: TRBV20-1
D: NA
CDR3: CSARVLRNGANVLTF
DNA: TGCAGTGCTAGAGTGTTGAGGAATGGGGCCAACGTCCTGACTTTC

size: NA
J: TRBJ2-6
V: TRBV6-1
D: NA
CDR3: CASAGSRGANVLTF
DNA: TGTGCCAGTGCAGGGTCTCGTGGGGCCAACGTCCTGACTTTC

size: NA
J: TRBJ2-3
V: TRBV5-1
D: NA
CDR3: CASSSSGSEGDTDTQYF
DNA: TGCGCCAGCAGCTCGTCCGGGAGTGAGGGGGACACAGATACGCAGTATTTT

size: NA
J: TRBJ1-5
V: TRBV20-1
D: NA
CDR3: CSASYSNQPQHF
DNA: TGCAGCGCCAGTTATAGCAATCAGCCCCAGCATTTT

size: few
J: TRBJ2-1
V: TRBV3-1
D: NA
CDR3: CASSQPPGNEQFF
DNA: TGTGCCAGCAGCCAACCTCCGGGCAATGAGCAGTTCTTC

size: NA
J: TRBJ2-3
V: TRBV10-1
D: TRBD1
CDR3: CASSENTGGTDTQYF
DNA: TGCGCCAGCAGTGAAAATACAGGGGGCACAGATACGCAGTATTTT

size: NA
J: TRBJ2-5
V: TRBV10-3
D: NA
CDR3: CAISEYGGPSRGGQETQYF
DNA: TGTGCCATCAGTGAATACGGGGGACCGTCAAGAGGGGGACAAGAGACCCAGTACTTC

size: NA
J: TRBJ2-5
V: TRBV20-1
D: TRBD2
CDR3: CSARVGRGETQYF
DNA: TGCAGTGCTAGAGTAGGGAGGGGAGAGACCCAGTACTTC

size: NA
J: TRBJ1-2
V: TRBV29-1
D: NA
CDR3: CSVEETVYGYTF
DNA: TGCAGCGTTGAGGAGACGGTCTATGGCTACACCTTC

size: once
J: TRBJ2-5
V: TRBV20-1
D: TRBD2
CDR3: CSASGVAGAADGQYF
DNA: TGCAGTGCCTCGGGGGTGGCGGGAGCGGCGGACGGGCAGTACTTC

size: NA
J: TRBJ2-3
V: TRBV5-1
D: NA
CDR3: CASSPGPTTDTQYF
DNA: TGCGCCAGCAGCCCCGGACCGACCACAGATACGCAGTATTTT

size: NA
J: TRBJ2-5
V: TRBV11-2
D: NA
CDR3: CASSPRLTQETQYF
DNA: TGTGCCAGCAGCCCCCGACTGACCCAAGAGACCCAGTACTTC

size: NA
J: TRBJ1-2
V: TRBV5-5
D: TRBD1
CDR3: CASSMEGARGYTF
DNA: TGTGCCAGCAGCATGGAGGGGGCGCGGGGCTACACCTTC

size: NA
J: TRBJ2-1
V: TRBV5-5
D: TRBD2
CDR3: CASSPSQIAGGPGEQFF
DNA: TGTGCCAGCAGCCCTTCCCAAATAGCGGGGGGGCCGGGGGAGCAGTTCTTC

size: NA
J: TRBJ1-2
V: TRBV4-1
D: NA
CDR3: CASSQDLWGVWGYTF
DNA: TGCGCCAGCAGCCAAGATTTGTGGGGAGTCTGGGGCTACACCTTC

size: NA
J: TRBJ2-3
V: TRBV27
D: NA
CDR3: CASSSMGPATDTQYF
DNA: TGTGCCAGCAGTTCGATGGGGCCGGCCACAGATACGCAGTATTTT

size: few
J: TRBJ2-7
V: TRBV11-3
D: NA
CDR3: CASSFPHGEQYF
DNA: TGTGCCAGCAGTTTCCCTCACGGGGAGCAGTACTTC

size: NA
J: TRBJ1-4
V: TRBV4-1
D: TRBD1
CDR3: CASNQESRDRFLWANEKLFF
DNA: TGCGCCAGCAACCAAGAAAGTCGGGACAGGTTCTTGTGGGCTAATGAAAAACTGTTTTTT

size: NA
J: TRBJ2-7
V: TRBV20-1
D: TRBD1
CDR3: CSAQGQGPYEQYF
DNA: TGCAGTGCACAGGGACAGGGTCCCTACGAGCAGTACTTC

size: NA
J: TRBJ2-1
V: TRBV7-7
D: TRBD1
CDR3: CASSEGQTNNERFF
DNA: TGTGCCAGCTCCGAGGGACAGACAAACAATGAGCGGTTCTTC

size: NA
J: TRBJ1-5
V: TRBV20-1
D: TRBD1
CDR3: CSALGQQGAPGQPQHF
DNA: TGCAGTGCTTTGGGCCAACAGGGGGCCCCGGGTCAGCCCCAGCATTTT

size: NA
J: TRBJ2-3
V: TRBV6-5
D: TRBD2
CDR3: CASGDPRDYTDTQYF
DNA: TGTGCCAGCGGGGACCCCCGGGACTACACAGATACGCAGTATTTT

size: NA
J: TRBJ2-5
V: TRBV20-1
D: TRBD2
CDR3: CSGTSGSWGPPGETQYF
DNA: TGCAGTGGGACTAGCGGGAGTTGGGGGCCTCCAGGGGAGACCCAGTACTTC

size: once
J: TRBJ1-3
V: TRBV12-3/TRBV12-4
D: TRBD1
CDR3: CASGQGDGFYSGNTIYF
DNA: TGTGCCAGCGGTCAGGGGGACGGCTTCTACTCTGGAAACACCATATATTTT

size: NA
J: TRBJ2-6
V: TRBV6-5
D: NA
CDR3: CASSPTEPSGANVLTF
DNA: TGTGCCAGCAGTCCTACAGAGCCCTCTGGGGCCAACGTCCTGACTTTC

size: NA
J: TRBJ2-7
V: TRBV2
D: NA
CDR3: CASRATGRQYF
DNA: TGTGCCAGCAGGGCCACAGGGAGGCAGTACTTC

size: NA
J: TRBJ1-5
V: TRBV7-9
D: NA
CDR3: CASGPLDGGIKPQHF
DNA: TGTGCCAGCGGGCCCTTGGATGGGGGGATTAAGCCCCAGCATTTT

size: NA
J: TRBJ2-3
V: TRBV13
D: NA
CDR3: CASEIAASSTDTQYF
DNA: TGTGCCAGCGAAATAGCGGCCTCTAGCACAGATACGCAGTATTTT

size: NA
J: TRBJ2-1
V: TRBV6-5
D: TRBD2
CDR3: CASSYSGLAGTSEQFF
DNA: TGTGCCAGCAGTTACTCGGGGCTAGCGGGAACTAGTGAGCAGTTCTTC

size: NA
J: TRBJ1-2
V: TRBV29-1
D: NA
CDR3: CSGSIDGRGYGYTF
DNA: TGCAGCGGCTCGATTGACGGACGAGGCTATGGCTACACCTTC

size: NA
J: TRBJ2-7
V: TRBV5-1
D: NA
CDR3: CASSLAVTRGTYEQYF
DNA: TGCGCCAGCAGCTTGGCGGTGACTAGGGGGACCTACGAGCAGTACTTC

size: few
J: TRBJ2-7
V: TRBV20-1
D: NA
CDR3: CSAKNDRSYEQYF
DNA: TGCAGTGCTAAAAACGACCGTTCCTACGAGCAGTACTTC

size: NA
J: TRBJ2-7
V: TRBV27
D: NA
CDR3: CASSLQGSRPDIYEQYF
DNA: TGTGCCAGCAGTTTACAGGGATCCCGTCCGGATATCTACGAGCAGTACTTC

size: NA
J: TRBJ2-1
V: TRBV6-5
D: TRBD2
CDR3: CASSYGLAGVSSYNEQFF
DNA: TGTGCCAGCAGTTACGGACTAGCGGGGGTGAGCTCCTACAATGAGCAGTTCTTC

size: NA
J: TRBJ1-2
V: TRBV5-5
D: NA
CDR3: CASRGGWNYGYTF
DNA: TGTGCCAGCAGGGGGGGGTGGAACTATGGCTACACCTTC

size: few
J: TRBJ2-3
V: TRBV20-1
D: TRBD2
CDR3: CSAPTSGGGTDTQYF
DNA: TGCAGTGCTCCCACCAGCGGGGGTGGCACAGATACGCAGTATTTT